The 9 T cell receptor beta chains in this list originate from one sample, sequenced in a study of blood T cell repertoires in COVID-19. Sequencing was performed with immunoSEQ multiplex PCR; in TCRdb, only in-frame clones are kept and a portion is missing. The sample holds a few hundred thousand clones, around 81% seen once. The specimen sequenced was peripheral blood. Receptors were obtained from a woman aged 45-65 years with active or convalescent COVID-19.

As concerns this clone: The sample has other DNA sequences that encode this CDR3 too. The CDR3 spells CASSLAGGYNEQFF. The CDR3, as DNA: TGTGCCAGCAGTCTAGCGGGGGGGTACAATGAGCAGTTCTTC. The V gene is TRBV11-3, the J gene TRBJ2-1, with 12 bases fitting TRBD2. The CDR3 length is 14 residues. V was clipped by 6 bases and J by 4 bases; unmatched bases: 1. Germline lookup yields CDR1 SGHNT and CDR2 YENEEA.

The chain employs TRBV4-1 and TRBJ2-7, with 10 bases fitting TRBD2. The ends lost 0 bases at V and 5 bases at J; junction bases unmatched: 13. Germline CDR1 is MGHRA and CDR2 is YSYEKL. The CDR3 totals 18 residues. The CDR3 is CASSQEASGSWSGHEQYF. CDR3 coding DNA: TGCGCCAGCAGCCAAGAAGCTAGCGGGAGTTGGAGTGGCCACGAGCAGTACTTC.

V gene TRBV30 combines with J gene TRBJ2-5; 11 bases agree with TRBD2. The germline V gene encodes CDR1 GTSNPN and CDR2 SVGIG (reference sequence). The CDR3 has 13 amino acids. With 7 bases clipped from V and 4 bases from J, the junction kept 5 bases outside the gene matches. CDR3 in DNA: TGTGCCTCTAATCTAGCGGGAGGAGAGACCCAGTACTTC. This encodes CASNLAGGETQYF.

The CDR3 nucleotides read TGTGCCAGCAGCCTCCGTCGGTACGATGAAAAACTGTTTTTT. Amino acid sequence: CASSLRRYDEKLFF. The V and J genes are TRBV6-5 and TRBJ1-4, with D hard to call. The V gene's germline CDR1 is MNHEY and CDR2 SVGAGI. The germline V and J ends were trimmed by 6 bases and 6 bases, with 14 bases remaining between them. The CDR3 contains 14 residues.

The V and J genes are TRBV5-1 and TRBJ2-7, with TRBD1 matching 8 bases. The germline V gene has CDR1 SGHRS and CDR2 YFSETQ. The V and J ends lost 5 bases and 2 bases, in that order; junction bases with no gene match: 6. The length of the CDR3 is 14 residues. The CDR3 coding sequence is TGCGCCAGCAGTCCCACAGGGGGAGCCTACGAGCAGTACTTC. Residues: CASSPTGGAYEQYF.

J is TRBJ1-1 and V is TRBV30, with a weak D call TRBD1 (5 bases). This CDR3 region has 12 residues. V lost 4 bases to trimming and J lost 2 bases, with 8 bases between them. Per germline, CDR1 GTSNPN and CDR2 SVGIG (reference sequence). The chain's CDR3 is CAWTGFNTEAFF. CDR3 sequence (DNA): TGTGCCTGGACAGGGTTTAACACTGAAGCTTTCTTT.

The J gene is TRBJ1-1, the V gene TRBV19; 10 bases match TRBD1. The V and J ends lost 3 bases and 0 bases, in that order; junction bases with no gene match: 4. The CDR3 extends over 16 amino acids. Germline loops: CDR1 LNHDA, CDR2 SQIVND (reference sequence). The CDR3 coding sequence is TGTGCCAGTAGTATCGGGACAGGGGTCCTGAACACTGAAGCTTTCTTT. Translation: CASSIGTGVLNTEAFF.

The J gene is TRBJ2-1, the V gene TRBV18; D ambiguous. Looked up from germline, CDR1 is KGHSH and CDR2 is LQKENI. With 0 bases removed from V and 8 bases from J, the gap between germline ends came to 8 bases. This CDR3 is 13 amino acids long. The CDR3 DNA sequence: TGTGCCAGCTCACCACCTGTGGCCGATGAGCAGTTCTTC. As protein: CASSPPVADEQFF.

The chain recombines TRBV19 with TRBJ1-4; D might be TRBD1 (6 bases). Germline V gene sequence: CDR1 LNHDA, CDR2 SQIVND (reference sequence). V lost 2 bases and J 8 bases, leaving 18 bases between the germline ends. The CDR3 length is 16 residues. The CDR3 protein is CASSISRGRGKEKLFF. CDR3 sequence (DNA): TGTGCCAGTAGTATATCCAGGGGTCGGGGAAAAGAAAAACTGTTTTTT.